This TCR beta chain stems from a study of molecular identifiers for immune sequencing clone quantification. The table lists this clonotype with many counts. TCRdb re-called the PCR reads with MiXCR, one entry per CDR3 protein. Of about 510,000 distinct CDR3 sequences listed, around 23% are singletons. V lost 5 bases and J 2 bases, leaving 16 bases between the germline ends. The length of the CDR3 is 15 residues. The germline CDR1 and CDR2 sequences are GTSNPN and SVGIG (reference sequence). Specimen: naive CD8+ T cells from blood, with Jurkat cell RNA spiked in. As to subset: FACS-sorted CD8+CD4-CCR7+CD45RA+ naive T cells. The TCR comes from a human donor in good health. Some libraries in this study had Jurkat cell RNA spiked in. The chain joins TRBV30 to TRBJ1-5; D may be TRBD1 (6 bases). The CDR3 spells CAWAWGPGGNQPQHF. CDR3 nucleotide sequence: TGTGCCTGGGCCTGGGGGCCGGGAGGCAATCAGCCCCAGCATTTT.